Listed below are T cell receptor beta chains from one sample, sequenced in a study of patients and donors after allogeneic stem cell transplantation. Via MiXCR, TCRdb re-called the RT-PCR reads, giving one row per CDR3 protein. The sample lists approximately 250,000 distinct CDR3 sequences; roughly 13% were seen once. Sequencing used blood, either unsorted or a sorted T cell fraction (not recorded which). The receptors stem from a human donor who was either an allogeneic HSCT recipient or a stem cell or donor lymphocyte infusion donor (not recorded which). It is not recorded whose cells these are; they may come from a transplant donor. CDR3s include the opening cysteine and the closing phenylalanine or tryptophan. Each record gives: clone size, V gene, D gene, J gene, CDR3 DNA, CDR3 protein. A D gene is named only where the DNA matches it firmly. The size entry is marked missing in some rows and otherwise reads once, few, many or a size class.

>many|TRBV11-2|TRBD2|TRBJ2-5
TGTGCCAGCAGCTTGCTAACTAGCGCCCAAGAGACCCAGTACTTC
CASSLLTSAQETQYF
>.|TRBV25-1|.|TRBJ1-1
TGTGCCAGCAGTGCCGGGACTGGAATGACTGAAGCTTTCTTT
CASSAGTGMTEAFF
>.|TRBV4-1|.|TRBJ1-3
TGCGCCAGCAGCCAAGATAAAAGAAGGGATGGTGGAAACACCATATATTTT
CASSQDKRRDGGNTIYF
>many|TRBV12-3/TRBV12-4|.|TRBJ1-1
TGTGCCAGCAAAAGACGGGAGGGCACTGAAGCTTTCTTT
CASKRREGTEAFF
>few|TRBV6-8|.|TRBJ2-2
TGTGCCAGCAGGGGAGCACAGCGCTCGAACACCGGGGAGCTGTTTTTT
CASRGAQRSNTGELFF
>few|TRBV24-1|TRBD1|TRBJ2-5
TGTGCCACCAGCGCAGGGGGTTTTGTCGAGACCCAGTACTTC
CATSAGGFVETQYF
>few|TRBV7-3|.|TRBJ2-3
TGTGCCAGCAGCCTCCGACGCTGGGATACGCAGTATTTT
CASSLRRWDTQYF
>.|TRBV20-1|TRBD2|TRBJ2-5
TGCAGTGCCACCCGGACTAGCGGGAGTGTCGGAGAGACCCAGTACTTC
CSATRTSGSVGETQYF
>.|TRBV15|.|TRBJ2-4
TGTGCCACCAGCAGAGGCCGGGACGATCAGTACTTC
CATSRGRDDQYF
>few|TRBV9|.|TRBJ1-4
TGTGCCAGCAGCGGGGGGACGCTTGGGGCTAATGAAAAACTGTTTTTT
CASSGGTLGANEKLFF
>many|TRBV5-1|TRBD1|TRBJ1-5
TGCGCCAGCAGGGAAGGGACAGCTAGCAATCAGCCCCAGCATTTT
CASREGTASNQPQHF
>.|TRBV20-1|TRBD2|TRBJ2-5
TGCAGTGCTAGAGAGACTAGCGGGGGGGCCTTAGAGACCCAGTACTTC
CSARETSGGALETQYF
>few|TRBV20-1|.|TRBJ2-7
TGCAGTGCCAAAAAGGGGGGGAATATCTACGAGCAGTACTTC
CSAKKGGNIYEQYF
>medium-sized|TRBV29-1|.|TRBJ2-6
TGCAGCGTTGCCCCCTCTGGGGCCAACGTCCTGACTTTC
CSVAPSGANVLTF
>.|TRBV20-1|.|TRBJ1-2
TGCAGTGCTAGAAGAATGGGGGATCATGGCTACACCTTC
CSARRMGDHGYTF
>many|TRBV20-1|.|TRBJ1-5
TGCAGTGCACGAAATACAAGGATCGGCAATCAGCCCCAGCATTTT
CSARNTRIGNQPQHF
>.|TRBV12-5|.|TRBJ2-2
TGTGCTAGTGGTTTGGCCATGGGACTCACCACCGGGGAGCTGTTTTTT
CASGLAMGLTTGELFF
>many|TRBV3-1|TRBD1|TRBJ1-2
TGTGCCAGCAGGGGAGGGGCGACAGGGGAAGAAAACTTC
CASRGGATGEENF
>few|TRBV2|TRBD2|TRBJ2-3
TGTGCCAGCAGTGAACCTGGGACTAGCGGACCTACTAGCACAGATACGCAGTATTTT
CASSEPGTSGPTSTDTQYF
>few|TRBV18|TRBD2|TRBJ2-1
TGTGCCAGCTCACCACCGCAGCGGGAGGGGGTCAATGAGCAGTTCTTC
CASSPPQREGVNEQFF
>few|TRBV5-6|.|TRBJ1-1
TGTGCCAGCAGCTCGGGTGATTTCGGGGCCGCTGAAGCTTTCTTT
CASSSGDFGAAEAFF
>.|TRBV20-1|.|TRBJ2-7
TGCAGTGCTAGTCTGGGGGCTTACTACGAGCAGTACTTC
CSASLGAYYEQYF
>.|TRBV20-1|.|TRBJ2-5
TGCAGTGCTAGAGATTGGAGGGAGACCCAGTACTTC
CSARDWRETQYF
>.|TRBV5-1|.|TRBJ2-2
TGCGCCAGCCGGCCCCTGGCCGGGGAGCTGTTTTTT
CASRPLAGELFF
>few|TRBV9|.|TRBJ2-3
TGTGCCAGCAGCGAGGGGGGGGCAGGGTCAGTAGATACGCAGTATTTT
CASSEGGAGSVDTQYF
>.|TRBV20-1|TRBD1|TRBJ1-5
TGCAGTGCTCAGACAGGGGGAAATCAGCCCCAGCATTTT
CSAQTGGNQPQHF
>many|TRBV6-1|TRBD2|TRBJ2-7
TGTGCCAGCAGCCCGACTAGCGGGAGGTACGAGCAGTACTTC
CASSPTSGRYEQYF
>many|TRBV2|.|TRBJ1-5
TGTGCCAGCAGTGATCGGGGGAGGGACCAGCCCCAGCATTTT
CASSDRGRDQPQHF
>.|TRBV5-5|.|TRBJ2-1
TGTGCCAGCAGCCCAGGGGAGGGGTCCTACAATGAGCAGTTCTTC
CASSPGEGSYNEQFF
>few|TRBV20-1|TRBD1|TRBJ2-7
TGCAGTGCTAGAGGGGGGACAGGGTTTTCCTACGAGCAGTACTTC
CSARGGTGFSYEQYF
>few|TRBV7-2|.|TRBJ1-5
TGTGCCAGCAGCTTAACTCCTAGGCAAAATAGCAATCAGCCCCAGCATTTT
CASSLTPRQNSNQPQHF
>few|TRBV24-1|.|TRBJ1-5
TGTGCCACTGCCTCTTGGGAAAGCAATCAGCCCCAGCATTTT
CATASWESNQPQHF
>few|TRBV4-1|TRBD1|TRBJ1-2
TGCGCCAGCAGCCCCCGACAGGGGCATAACTATGGCTACACCTTC
CASSPRQGHNYGYTF
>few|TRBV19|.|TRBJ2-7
TGTGCCAGTAGTATAGACCCAGCGGGCTACGAGCAGTACTTC
CASSIDPAGYEQYF
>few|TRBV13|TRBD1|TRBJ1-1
TGTGCCAGCAGCTATCGGACAGGGAACACTGAAGCTTTCTTT
CASSYRTGNTEAFF
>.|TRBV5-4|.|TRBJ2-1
TGTGCCAGCAGCTTGGTCGGGACTGGTTACAATGAGCAGTTCTTC
CASSLVGTGYNEQFF
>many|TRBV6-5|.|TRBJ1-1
TGTGCCAGCAGTTACTCGGGGGGAAGCGGTGAAGCTTTCTTT
CASSYSGGSGEAFF
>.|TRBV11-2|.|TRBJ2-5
TGTGCCAGCAGCTTAACAGGGTTATATCAAGAGACCCAGTACTTC
CASSLTGLYQETQYF
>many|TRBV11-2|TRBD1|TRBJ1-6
TGTGCCAGCAGCTTGGGGACAGGGAGTAATTCACCCCTCCACTTT
CASSLGTGSNSPLHF
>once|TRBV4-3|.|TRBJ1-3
TGCGCCAGCAGCCAGACGACGGGATTAAACACCATATATTTT
CASSQTTGLNTIYF
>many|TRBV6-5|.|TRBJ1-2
TGTGCCAGCAGTTACTCGACGGGTGGCTACACCTTC
CASSYSTGGYTF
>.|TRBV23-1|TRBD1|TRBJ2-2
TGCGCCAGCAGTCAAAATCTCGGACAGGGAATCACCGGGGAGCTGTTTTTT
CASSQNLGQGITGELFF
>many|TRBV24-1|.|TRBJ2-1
TGTGCCACCAGTGATCTTCTAACTAGAAGTGAGCAGTTCTTC
CATSDLLTRSEQFF
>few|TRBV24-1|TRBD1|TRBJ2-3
TGTGCCACCAGTGATCTAACGGGACAGTACACAGATACGCAGTATTTT
CATSDLTGQYTDTQYF
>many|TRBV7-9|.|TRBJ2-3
TGTGCCAGCAGCTTAGTGGTCGGGTTAAGCACAGATACGCAGTATTTT
CASSLVVGLSTDTQYF
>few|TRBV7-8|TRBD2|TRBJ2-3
TGTGCCAGCAGCATGGGACTAGTGGCAGATACGCAGTATTTT
CASSMGLVADTQYF
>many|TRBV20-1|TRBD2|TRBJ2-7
TGCAGTGCTAGTTATTCGGGAGGGCCCAACGAGCAGTACTTC
CSASYSGGPNEQYF
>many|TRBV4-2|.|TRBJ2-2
TGTGCCAGCAGCCTAGAGCCGGCCGGGGAGCTGTTTTTT
CASSLEPAGELFF
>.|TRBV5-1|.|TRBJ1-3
TGCGCCAGCAGCTTGTATCCGGGGCTGGGAGGAAACACCATATATTTT
CASSLYPGLGGNTIYF
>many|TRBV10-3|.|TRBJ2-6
TGTGCCATCATGGCGGTAGCCGGGGCCAACGTCCTGACTTTC
CAIMAVAGANVLTF
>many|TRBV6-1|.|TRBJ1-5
TGTGCCAGCAGCAGACAAGGAGGGAATCAGCCCCAGCATTTT
CASSRQGGNQPQHF
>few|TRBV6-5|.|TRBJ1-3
TGTGCCAGCTTCGGCCCTGGAAACACCATATATTTT
CASFGPGNTIYF
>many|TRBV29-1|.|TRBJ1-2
TGCAGCGTTGGAGGGGGGGCGTCTAACTATGGCTACACCTTC
CSVGGGASNYGYTF
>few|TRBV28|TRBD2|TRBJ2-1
TGTGCCAGCAAGCTACTTATCGGGACTAGCGGGAGTAATGAGCAGTTCTTC
CASKLLIGTSGSNEQFF
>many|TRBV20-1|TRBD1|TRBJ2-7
TGCAGTGCTATCAGGGGGACAGGGGGATACGAGCAGTACTTC
CSAIRGTGGYEQYF
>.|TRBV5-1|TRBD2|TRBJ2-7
TGCGCCAGCAACCCGGAGGGACTAGCGGGGATCTACGAGCAGTACTTC
CASNPEGLAGIYEQYF
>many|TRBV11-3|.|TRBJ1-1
TGTGCCAGCAGCGGGGGGGTACAGGAGGGAACTGAAGCTTTCTTT
CASSGGVQEGTEAFF
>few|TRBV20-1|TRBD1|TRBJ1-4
TGCAGTGCCTATGGACGGACAGGACCAACTAATGAAAAACTGTTTTTT
CSAYGRTGPTNEKLFF
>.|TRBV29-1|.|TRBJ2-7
TGCAGCGTTGTGGTATGGGCCCAAGGGCTCTCCTACGAGCAGTACTTC
CSVVVWAQGLSYEQYF
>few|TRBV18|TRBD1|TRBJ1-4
TGTGCCAGCGGACAGGGAACAACTAATGAAAAACTGTTTTTT
CASGQGTTNEKLFF